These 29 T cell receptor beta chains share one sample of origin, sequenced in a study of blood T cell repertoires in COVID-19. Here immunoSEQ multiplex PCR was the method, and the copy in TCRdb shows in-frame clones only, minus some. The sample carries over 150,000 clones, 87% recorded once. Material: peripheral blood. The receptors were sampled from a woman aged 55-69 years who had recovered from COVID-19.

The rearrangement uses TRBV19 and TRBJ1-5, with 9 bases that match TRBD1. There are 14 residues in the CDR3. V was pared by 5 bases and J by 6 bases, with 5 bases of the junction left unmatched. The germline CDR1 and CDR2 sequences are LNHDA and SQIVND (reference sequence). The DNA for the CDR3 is TGTGCCAGTAGTGGTACAGGGGGCCTTCAGCCCCAGCATTTT. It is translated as CASSGTGGLQPQHF. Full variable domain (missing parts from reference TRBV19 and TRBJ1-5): DGGITQSPKYLFRKEGQNVTLSCEQNLNHDAMYWYRQDPGQGLRLIYYSQIVNDFQKGDIAEGYSVSREKKESFPLTVTSAQKNPTAFYLCASSGTGGLQPQHFGDGTRLSIL.

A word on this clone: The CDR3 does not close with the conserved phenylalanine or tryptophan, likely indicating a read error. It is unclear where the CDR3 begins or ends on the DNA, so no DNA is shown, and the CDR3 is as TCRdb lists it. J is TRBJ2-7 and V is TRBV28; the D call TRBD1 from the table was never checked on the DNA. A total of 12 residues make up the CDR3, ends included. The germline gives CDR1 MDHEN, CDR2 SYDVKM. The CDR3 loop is CASSPCGQDTLG.

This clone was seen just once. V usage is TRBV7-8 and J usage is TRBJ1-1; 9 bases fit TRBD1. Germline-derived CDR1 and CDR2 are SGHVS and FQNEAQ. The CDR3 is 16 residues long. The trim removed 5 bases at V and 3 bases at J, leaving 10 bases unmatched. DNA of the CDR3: TGTGCCAGCAGCGTGTCCTACTGGGACAGGGACACTGAAGCTTTCTTT. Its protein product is CASSVSYWDRDTEAFF.

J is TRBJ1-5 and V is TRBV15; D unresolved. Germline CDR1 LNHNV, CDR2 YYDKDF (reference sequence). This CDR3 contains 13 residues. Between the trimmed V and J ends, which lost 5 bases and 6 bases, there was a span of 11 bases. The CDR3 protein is CATSSHPSQPQHF. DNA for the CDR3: TGTGCCACCAGCTCCCACCCCAGTCAGCCCCAGCATTTT.

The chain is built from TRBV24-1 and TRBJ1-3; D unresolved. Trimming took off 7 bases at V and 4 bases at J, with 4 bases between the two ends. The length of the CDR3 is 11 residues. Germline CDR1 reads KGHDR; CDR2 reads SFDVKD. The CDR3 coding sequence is TGTGCCACCAGACAAGGAAACACCATATATTTT. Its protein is CATRQGNTIYF.

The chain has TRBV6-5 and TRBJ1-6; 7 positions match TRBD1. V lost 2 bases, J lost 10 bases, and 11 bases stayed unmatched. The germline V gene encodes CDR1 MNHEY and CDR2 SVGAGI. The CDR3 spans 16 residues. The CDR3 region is CASSYRAGAGGSPLHF. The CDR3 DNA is TGTGCCAGCAGTTACCGCGCCGGGGCAGGGGGGTCACCCCTCCACTTT.

The CDR3 here is CASSQGASGGAGNEQFF. In nucleotides, the CDR3 is TGTGCCAGCAGCCAGGGGGCTAGCGGGGGGGCCGGCAATGAGCAGTTCTTC. The chain joins TRBV4-2 to TRBJ2-1; 12 bases are a match to TRBD2. V shed 3 bases and J 6 bases; nucleotides not matched to a gene: 9. This CDR3 is built from 17 residues. The V gene's germline CDR1 is LGHNA and CDR2 YNFKEQ.

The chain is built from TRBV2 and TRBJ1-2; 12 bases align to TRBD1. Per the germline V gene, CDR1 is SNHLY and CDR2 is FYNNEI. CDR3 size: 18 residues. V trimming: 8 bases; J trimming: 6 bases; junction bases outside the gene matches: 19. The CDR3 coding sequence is TGTGCCAGCCTCGAAACCGGGACAGGGGGCGCGAGGGTCGATGGCTACACCTTC. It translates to CASLETGTGGARVDGYTF.

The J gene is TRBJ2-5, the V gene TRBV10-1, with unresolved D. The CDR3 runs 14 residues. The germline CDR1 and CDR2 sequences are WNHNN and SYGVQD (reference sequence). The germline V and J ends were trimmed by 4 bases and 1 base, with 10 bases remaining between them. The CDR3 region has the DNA TGCGCCAGCAGTGGAGGCAGTGCCCAAGAGACCCAGTACTTC. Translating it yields CASSGGSAQETQYF.

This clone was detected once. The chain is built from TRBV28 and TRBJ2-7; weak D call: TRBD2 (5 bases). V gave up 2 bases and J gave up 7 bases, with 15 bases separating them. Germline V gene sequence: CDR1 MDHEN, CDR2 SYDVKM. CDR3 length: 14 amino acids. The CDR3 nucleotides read TGTGCCAGCAGTTTACCGGGGAATCTATGGGAGCAGTACTTC. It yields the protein CASSLPGNLWEQYF.

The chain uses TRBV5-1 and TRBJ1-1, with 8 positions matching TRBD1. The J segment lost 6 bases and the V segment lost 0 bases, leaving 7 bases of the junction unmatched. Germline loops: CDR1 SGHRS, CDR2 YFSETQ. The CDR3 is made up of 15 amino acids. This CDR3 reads CASSLGLDRGAEAFF. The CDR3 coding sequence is TGCGCCAGCAGCTTGGGGCTCGACAGGGGAGCTGAAGCTTTCTTT.

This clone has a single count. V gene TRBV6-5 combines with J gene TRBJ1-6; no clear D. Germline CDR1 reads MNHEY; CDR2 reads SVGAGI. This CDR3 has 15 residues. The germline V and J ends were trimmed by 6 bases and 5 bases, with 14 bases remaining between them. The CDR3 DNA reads TGTGCCAGCAGGCGGTGGGGAGGGAATAATTCACCCCTCCACTTT. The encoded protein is CASRRWGGNNSPLHF.

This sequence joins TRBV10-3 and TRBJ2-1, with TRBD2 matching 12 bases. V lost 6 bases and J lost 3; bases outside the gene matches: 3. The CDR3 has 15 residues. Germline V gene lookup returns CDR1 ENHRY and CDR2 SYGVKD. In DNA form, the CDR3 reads TGTGCCATCAGGCTAGCGGGGGGGAACTACAATGAGCAGTTCTTC. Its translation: CAIRLAGGNYNEQFF.

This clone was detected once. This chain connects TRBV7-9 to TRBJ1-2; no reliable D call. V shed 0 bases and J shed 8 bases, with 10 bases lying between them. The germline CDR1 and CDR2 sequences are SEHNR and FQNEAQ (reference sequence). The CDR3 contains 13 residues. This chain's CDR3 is CASSLASVRGYTF. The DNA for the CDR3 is TGTGCCAGCAGCTTAGCGTCAGTTCGAGGCTACACCTTC. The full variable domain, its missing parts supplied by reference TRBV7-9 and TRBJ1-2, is DTGVSQNPRHKITKRGQNVTFRCDPISEHNRLYWYRQTLGQGPEFLTYFQNEAQLEKSRLLSDRFSAERPKGSFSTLEIQRTEQGDSAMYLCASSLASVRGYTFGSGTRLTVV.

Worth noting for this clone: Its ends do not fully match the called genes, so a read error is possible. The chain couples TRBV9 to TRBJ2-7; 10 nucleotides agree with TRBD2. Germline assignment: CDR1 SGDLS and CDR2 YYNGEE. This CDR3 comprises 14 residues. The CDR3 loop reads CARSTERGGNEQYF. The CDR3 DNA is TGTGCCCGCAGCACTGAGCGGGGGGGGAACGAGCAGTACTTC.

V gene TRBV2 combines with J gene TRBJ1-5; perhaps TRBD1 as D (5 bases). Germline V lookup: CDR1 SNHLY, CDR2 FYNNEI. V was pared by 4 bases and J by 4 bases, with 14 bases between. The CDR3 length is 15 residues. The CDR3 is CASSGSGVQNQPQHF. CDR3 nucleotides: TGTGCCAGCAGTGGTTCGGGGGTTCAAAATCAGCCCCAGCATTTT.

This CDR3 is CASSSTLGAYNEQFF. CDR3 DNA sequence: TGTGCCAGCAGCTCAACCCTAGGCGCCTACAATGAGCAGTTCTTC. The genes are TRBV11-2 and TRBJ2-1, with D uncertain. In germline, CDR1 is SGHAT, CDR2 FQNNGV. The ends were cut back, 4 bases at V and 2 bases at J, with 12 bases in the middle. The CDR3 spans 15 residues. Using reference TRBV11-2 and TRBJ2-1 for the parts outside the CDR3, the full variable domain is EAGVAQSPRYKIIEKRQSVAFWCNPISGHATLYWYQQILGQGPKLLIQFQNNGVVDDSQLPKDRFSAERLKGVDSTLKIQPAKLEDSAVYLCASSSTLGAYNEQFFGPGTRLTVL.

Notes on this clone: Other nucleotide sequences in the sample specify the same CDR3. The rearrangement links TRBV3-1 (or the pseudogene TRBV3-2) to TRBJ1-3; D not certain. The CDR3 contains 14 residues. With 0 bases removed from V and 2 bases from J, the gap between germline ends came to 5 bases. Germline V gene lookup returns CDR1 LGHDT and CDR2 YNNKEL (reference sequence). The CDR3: CASSQERAGNTIYF. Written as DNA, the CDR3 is TGTGCCAGCAGCCAAGAGAGGGCTGGAAACACCATATATTTT.

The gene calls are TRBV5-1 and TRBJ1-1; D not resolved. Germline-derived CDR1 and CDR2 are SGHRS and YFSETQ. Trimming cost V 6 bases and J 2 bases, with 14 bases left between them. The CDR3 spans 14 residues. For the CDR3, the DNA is TGCGCCAGCACCCTTGGTTCTAGTAACACTGAAGCTTTCTTT. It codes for CASTLGSSNTEAFF.

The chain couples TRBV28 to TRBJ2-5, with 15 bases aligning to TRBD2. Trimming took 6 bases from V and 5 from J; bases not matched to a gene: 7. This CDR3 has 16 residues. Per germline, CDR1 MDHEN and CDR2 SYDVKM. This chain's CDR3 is CASSFPGLAGGETQYF. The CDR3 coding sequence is TGTGCCAGCAGCTTTCCAGGACTAGCGGGGGGGGAGACCCAGTACTTC.

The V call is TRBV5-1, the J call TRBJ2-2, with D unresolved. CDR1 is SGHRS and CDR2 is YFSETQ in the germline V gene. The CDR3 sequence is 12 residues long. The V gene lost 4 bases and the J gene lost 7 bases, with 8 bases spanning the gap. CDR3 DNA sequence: TGCGCCAGCAGCCCCGAACACGGGGAGCTGTTTTTT. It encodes CASSPEHGELFF.

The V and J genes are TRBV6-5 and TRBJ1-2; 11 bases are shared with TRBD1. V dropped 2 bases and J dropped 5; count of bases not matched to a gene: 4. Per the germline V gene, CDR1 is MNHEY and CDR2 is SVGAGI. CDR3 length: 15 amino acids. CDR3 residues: CASSYRGQGVYGYTF. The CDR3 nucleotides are TGTGCCAGCAGTTACCGGGGACAGGGGGTATATGGCTACACCTTC.

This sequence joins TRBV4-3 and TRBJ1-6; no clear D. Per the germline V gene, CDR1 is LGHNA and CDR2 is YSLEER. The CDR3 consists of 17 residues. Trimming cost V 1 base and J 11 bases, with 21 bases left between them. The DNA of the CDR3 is TGCGCCAGCAGCCAAGTCTCTGGCGGCTCCAGTGAGACACCCCTCCACTTT. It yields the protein CASSQVSGGSSETPLHF.

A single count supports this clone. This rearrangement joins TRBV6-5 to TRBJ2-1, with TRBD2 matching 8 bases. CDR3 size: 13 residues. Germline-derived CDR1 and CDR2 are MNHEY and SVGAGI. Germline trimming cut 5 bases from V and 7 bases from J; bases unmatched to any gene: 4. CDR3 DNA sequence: TGTGCCAGCAGTAACGGGGGGGCGAATGAGCAGTTCTTC. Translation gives CASSNGGANEQFF.

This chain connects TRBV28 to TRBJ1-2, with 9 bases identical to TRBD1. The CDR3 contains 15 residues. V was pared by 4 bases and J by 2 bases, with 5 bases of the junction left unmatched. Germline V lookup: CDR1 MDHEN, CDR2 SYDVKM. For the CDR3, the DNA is TGTGCCAGCAGTTCGGCCGGGACAGGGAACTATGGCTACACCTTC. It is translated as CASSSAGTGNYGYTF.

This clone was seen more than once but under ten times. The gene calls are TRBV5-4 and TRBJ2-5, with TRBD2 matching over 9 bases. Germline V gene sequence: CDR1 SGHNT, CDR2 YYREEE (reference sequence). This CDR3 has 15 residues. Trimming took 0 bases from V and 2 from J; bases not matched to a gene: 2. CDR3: CASSLVLAGQETQYF. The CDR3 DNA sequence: TGTGCCAGCAGCTTGGTGCTAGCGGGACAAGAGACCCAGTACTTC.

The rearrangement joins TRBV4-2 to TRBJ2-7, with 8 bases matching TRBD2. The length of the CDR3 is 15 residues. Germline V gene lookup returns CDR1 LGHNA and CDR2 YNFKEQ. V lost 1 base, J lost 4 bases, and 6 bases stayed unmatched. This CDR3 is CASSQVAGGIYEQYF. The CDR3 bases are TGTGCCAGCAGCCAAGTCGCGGGGGGAATATACGAGCAGTACTTC.

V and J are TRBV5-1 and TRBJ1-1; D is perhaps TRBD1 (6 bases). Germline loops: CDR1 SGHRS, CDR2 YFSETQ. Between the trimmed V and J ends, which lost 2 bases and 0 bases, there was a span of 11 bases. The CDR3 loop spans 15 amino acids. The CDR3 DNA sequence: TGCGCCAGCAGCTTAATAGGGGGTTTGAACACTGAAGCTTTCTTT. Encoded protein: CASSLIGGLNTEAFF.

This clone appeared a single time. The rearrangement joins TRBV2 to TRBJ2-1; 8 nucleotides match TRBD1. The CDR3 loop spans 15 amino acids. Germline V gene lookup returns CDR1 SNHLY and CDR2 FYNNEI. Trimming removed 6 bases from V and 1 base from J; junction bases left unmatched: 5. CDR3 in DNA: TGTGCCAGCAGGACAGGGGCGGGGTCCTACAATGAGCAGTTCTTC. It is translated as CASRTGAGSYNEQFF.